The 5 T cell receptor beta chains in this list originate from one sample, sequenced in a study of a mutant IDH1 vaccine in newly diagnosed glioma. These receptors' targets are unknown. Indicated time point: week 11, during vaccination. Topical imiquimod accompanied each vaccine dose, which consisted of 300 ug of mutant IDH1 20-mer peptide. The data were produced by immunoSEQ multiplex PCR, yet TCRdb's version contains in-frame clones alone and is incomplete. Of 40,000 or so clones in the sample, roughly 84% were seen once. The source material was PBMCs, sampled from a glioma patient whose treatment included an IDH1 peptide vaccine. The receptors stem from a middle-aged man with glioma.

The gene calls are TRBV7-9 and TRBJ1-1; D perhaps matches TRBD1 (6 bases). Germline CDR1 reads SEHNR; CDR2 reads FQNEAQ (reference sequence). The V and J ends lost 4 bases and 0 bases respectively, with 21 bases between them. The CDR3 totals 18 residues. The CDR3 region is CASSSPDRRLGVNTEAFF. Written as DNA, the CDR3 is TGTGCCAGCAGCTCCCCGGACAGAAGGTTGGGTGTGAACACTGAAGCTTTCTTT.

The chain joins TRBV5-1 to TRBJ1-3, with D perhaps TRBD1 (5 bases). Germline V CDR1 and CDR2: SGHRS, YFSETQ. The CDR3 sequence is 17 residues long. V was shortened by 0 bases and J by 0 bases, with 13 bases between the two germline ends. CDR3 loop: CASSLAAQGSSGNTIYF. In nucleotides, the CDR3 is TGCGCCAGCAGCTTGGCCGCTCAGGGAAGCTCTGGAAACACCATATATTTT.

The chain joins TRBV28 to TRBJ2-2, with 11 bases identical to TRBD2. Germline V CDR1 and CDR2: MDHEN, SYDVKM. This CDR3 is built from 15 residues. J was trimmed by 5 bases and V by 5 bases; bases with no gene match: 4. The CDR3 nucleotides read TGTGCCAGCAGTACTAGCGGGAGAGCAACCGGGGAGCTGTTTTTT. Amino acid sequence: CASSTSGRATGELFF.

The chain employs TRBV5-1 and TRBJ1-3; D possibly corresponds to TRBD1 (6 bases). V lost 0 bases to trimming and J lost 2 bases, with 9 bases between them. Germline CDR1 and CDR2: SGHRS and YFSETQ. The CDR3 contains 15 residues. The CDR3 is CASSLDRETGNTIYF. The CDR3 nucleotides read TGCGCCAGCAGCTTGGACAGGGAGACTGGAAACACCATATATTTT.

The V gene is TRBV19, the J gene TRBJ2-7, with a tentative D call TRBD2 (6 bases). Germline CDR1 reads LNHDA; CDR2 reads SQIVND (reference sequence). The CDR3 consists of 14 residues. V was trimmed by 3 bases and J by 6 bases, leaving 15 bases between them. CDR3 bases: TGTGCCAGTAGTATCCAAACTAAGGGAGGCGAGCAGTACTTC. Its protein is CASSIQTKGGEQYF.